Below are 7 T cell receptor beta chains sequenced from a single sample in a study of T cell repertoires in ileal Crohn's disease. TCRdb's copy holds only in-frame clones and misses some; the assay was immunoSEQ multiplex PCR. The sample lists fewer than 6,500 clones, over 80% occurring once. The source material was ileal tissue. These receptors all stem from an adult with Crohn's disease.

The CDR3 protein is CASSEATYEQYF. CDR3 bases: TGTGCCAGCAGTGAAGCCACATACGAGCAGTACTTC. The genes are TRBV2 and TRBJ2-7; D is unresolved. This CDR3 region has 12 residues. Trimming took off 0 bases at V and 4 bases at J, with 4 bases between the two ends. Germline CDR1 SNHLY, CDR2 FYNNEI.

In its sample, this clone is large. The gene calls are TRBV27 and TRBJ1-5; weak D call: TRBD1 (5 bases). Trimming left V 3 bases short and J 3 bases short, with 9 bases between. The CDR3 consists of 14 residues. CDR1 and CDR2 from the germline V gene are MNHEY and SMNVEV (reference sequence). The DNA for the CDR3 is TGTGCCAGCAGTTTCGGGGCGGACAATCAGCCCCAGCATTTT. It codes for CASSFGADNQPQHF.

The gene calls are TRBV7-9 and TRBJ1-1; no clear D. Germline loops: CDR1 SEHNR, CDR2 FQNEAQ (reference sequence). This CDR3 spans 13 amino acids. V was clipped by 0 bases and J by 7 bases, with 9 bases between them. In nucleotides, the CDR3 is TGTGCCAGCAGCTTAGCCGGCCTTATTGAAGCTTTCTTT. It codes for CASSLAGLIEAFF.

This clone is large. V gene TRBV28 combines with J gene TRBJ1-1; the D gene is possibly TRBD1 (6 bases). Per the germline V gene, CDR1 is MDHEN and CDR2 is SYDVKM. The CDR3 covers 15 residues. Between the trimmed V and J ends, which lost 3 bases and 0 bases, there was a span of 11 bases. The CDR3 reads CASSLRAGVNTEAFF. CDR3 bases: TGTGCCAGCAGTTTGCGGGCAGGGGTGAACACTGAAGCTTTCTTT. Drawing the rest from reference TRBV28 and TRBJ1-1, the complete variable domain is DVKVTQSSRYLVKRTGEKVFLECVQDMDHENMFWYRQDPGLGLRLIYFSYDVKMKEKGDIPEGYSVSREKKERFSLILESASTNQTSMYLCASSLRAGVNTEAFFGQGTRLTVV.

The chain couples TRBV6-1 to TRBJ2-7; TRBD1 aligns across 10 bases. The CDR3 spans 14 residues. Germline V gene data show CDR1 as MNHNS and CDR2 as SASEGT. The junction had 8 bases not matched to a gene; V was cut back by 6 bases and J by 6 bases. Here the CDR3 reads CASRGEGQGSEQYF. CDR3 sequence (DNA): TGTGCCAGCAGGGGCGAGGGACAGGGGTCCGAGCAGTACTTC.

The chain carries TRBV7-9 and TRBJ2-1, with a possible D match to TRBD1 (5 bases). There are 13 residues in the CDR3. In germline, CDR1 is SEHNR, CDR2 FQNEAQ (reference sequence). Trimming removed 0 bases from V and 10 bases from J, with 10 bases in between. CDR3 amino acids: CASSLALAGEQFF. The CDR3 nucleotides read TGTGCCAGCAGCTTAGCGTTGGCAGGGGAGCAGTTCTTC.

Here the CDR3 reads CASSLLGKGSPLHF. CDR3 bases: TGTGCCAGCAGCTTGTTAGGGAAAGGTTCACCCCTCCACTTT. The V gene is TRBV7-6, the J gene TRBJ1-6; D call uncertain. This CDR3 comprises 14 residues. Trimming cost V 3 bases and J 9 bases, with 12 bases left between them. Germline loops: CDR1 SGHVS, CDR2 FNYEAQ.